The 11 T cell receptor beta chains below come from one sample, sequenced in a study of patients and donors after allogeneic stem cell transplantation. TCRdb used MiXCR to reprocess the RT-PCR reads, holding one entry per CDR3 protein. The repertoire has 100,000 to 120,000 distinct CDR3 sequences, around 33% of them found once; the top ten carry around 26%. Sequencing was performed on blood, either unsorted or a sorted T cell fraction (not recorded which). These receptors all come from a human donor who was either an allogeneic HSCT recipient or a stem cell or donor lymphocyte infusion donor (not recorded which). It is not recorded whose cells these are; they may come from a transplant donor.

In DNA, the CDR3 is TGTGCCAGCAGCCCAAAGAGAGATACGCAGTATTTT. Protein product: CASSPKRDTQYF. V usage is TRBV6-2 or TRBV6-3 and J usage is TRBJ2-3; D remains unclear. The CDR3 loop spans 12 amino acids. The V gene's germline CDR1 is MNHEY and CDR2 SVGEGT. V was cut by 6 bases and J by 5 bases, with 9 bases left in between.

This clonotype was seen more than once but under ten times. The rearrangement uses TRBV27 and TRBJ1-2; D unresolved. The CDR3 covers 14 residues. V was cut by 5 bases and J by 4 bases, with 14 bases left in between. Germline CDR1 is MNHEY and CDR2 is SMNVEV (reference sequence). The CDR3: CASSDENRSYGYTF. CDR3 coding DNA: TGTGCCAGCAGTGATGAGAACCGGTCCTATGGCTACACCTTC.

The rearrangement joins TRBV6-1 to TRBJ1-5; 9 bases align to TRBD1. This CDR3 has 13 amino acids. CDR1 and CDR2 from the germline V gene are MNHNS and SASEGT. J lost 7 bases, V lost 4 bases, and 2 bases had no gene match. CDR3 nucleotide sequence: TGTGCCAGCAGTGGGACAGGGGAGCAGCCCCAGCATTTT. Encoded protein: CASSGTGEQPQHF.

This sequence joins TRBV28 and TRBJ1-1; D uncertain. CDR1 is MDHEN and CDR2 is SYDVKM in the germline V gene. The CDR3 is 13 amino acids. With 5 bases removed from V and 6 bases from J, the gap between germline ends came to 13 bases. CDR3 sequence reads: CASSRSGVAEAFF. In nucleotides, the CDR3 is TGTGCCAGCAGTCGAAGCGGGGTAGCTGAAGCTTTCTTT.

The chain uses TRBV7-9 and TRBJ2-1; TRBD2 agrees at 9 bases. This CDR3 comprises 16 residues. V was clipped by 2 bases and J by 4 bases; unmatched bases: 6. Germline CDR1 and CDR2: SEHNR and FQNEAQ (reference sequence). CDR3 sequence: CASSLYASGIYNEQFF. The CDR3 nucleotides read TGTGCCAGCAGCTTATACGCTAGCGGGATATACAATGAGCAGTTCTTC.

The V call is TRBV3-1, the J call TRBJ1-1, with D maybe TRBD1 (5 bases). V was shortened by 4 bases and J by 2 bases, with 11 bases between the two germline ends. This CDR3 is built from 14 residues. CDR1 and CDR2 from the germline V gene are LGHDT and YNNKEL (reference sequence). CDR3 sequence (DNA): TGTGCCAGCAGCCTCCCGGGGCCAAACACTGAAGCTTTCTTT. Protein: CASSLPGPNTEAFF.

The rearrangement joins TRBV12-3 or TRBV12-4 to TRBJ1-2, with D uncertain. V was trimmed by 9 bases and J by 4 bases, leaving 12 bases between them. CDR3 length: 12 amino acids. DNA for the CDR3: TGTGCCAGTTCTGACGGCCGCTATGGCTACACCTTC. Amino acids: CASSDGRYGYTF.

The chain is built from TRBV5-6 and TRBJ2-1, with D perhaps TRBD2 (7 bases). Trimming took off 1 base at V and 9 bases at J, with 14 bases between the two ends. Per germline, CDR1 SGHDT and CDR2 YYEEEE. The CDR3 is made up of 14 amino acids. CDR3 in amino acids: CASSLWGRELEQFF. The CDR3 region has the DNA TGTGCCAGCAGCTTGTGGGGGCGGGAGCTTGAGCAGTTCTTC.

The chain combines TRBV3-1 with TRBJ1-2; the D is unclear. The V and J ends lost 4 bases and 4 bases respectively, with 16 bases between them. The CDR3 covers 15 residues. The germline CDR1 and CDR2 sequences are LGHDT and YNNKEL (reference sequence). The CDR3 region has the DNA TGTGCCAGCAGCCGGCGACGGCCTTCGGGCTATGGCTACACCTTC. It encodes CASSRRRPSGYGYTF.

This chain uses TRBV6-2 or TRBV6-3 with TRBJ2-3; D not resolved. The CDR3 runs to 16 residues. Germline V CDR1 and CDR2: MNHEY, SVGEGT. V gave up 6 bases and J gave up 6 bases, with 22 bases separating them. For the CDR3, the DNA is TGTGCCAGCAGACCGAGAAGAATTGGCTTTTGGGATACGCAGTATTTT. Its protein is CASRPRRIGFWDTQYF.

This clonotype was counted only a few times. The J gene is TRBJ1-3, the V gene TRBV12-3 or TRBV12-4; maybe TRBD1 (5 bases). Trimming removed 6 bases from V and 0 bases from J, with 9 bases in between. CDR3 length equals 14 residues. CDR3 DNA: TGTGCCAGCAGCCAGGACAACTCTGGAAACACCATATATTTT. The encoded protein is CASSQDNSGNTIYF.